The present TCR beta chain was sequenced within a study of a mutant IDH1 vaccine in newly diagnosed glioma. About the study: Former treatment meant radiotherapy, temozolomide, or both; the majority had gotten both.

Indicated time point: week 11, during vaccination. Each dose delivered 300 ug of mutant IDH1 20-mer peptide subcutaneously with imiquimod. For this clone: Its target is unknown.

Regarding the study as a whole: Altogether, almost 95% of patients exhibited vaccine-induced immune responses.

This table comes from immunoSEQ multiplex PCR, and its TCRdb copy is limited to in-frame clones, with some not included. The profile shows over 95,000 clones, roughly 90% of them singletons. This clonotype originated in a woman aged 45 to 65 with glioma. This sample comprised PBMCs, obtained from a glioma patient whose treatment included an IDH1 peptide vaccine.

CDR3 loop: CASSDRVPGELFF. Written as DNA, the CDR3 is TGTGCCAGCAGTGACAGGGTGCCCGGGGAGCTGTTTTTT. This chain joins TRBV6-6 and TRBJ2-2; 7 bases align to TRBD1. Germline V CDR1 and CDR2: MNHNY, SVGAGI (reference sequence). The V gene end was trimmed by 5 bases and the J gene end by 6 bases; junction bases not matched to a gene: 3. CDR3 size: 13 residues.